Below, 15 T cell receptor beta chains from the same sample are listed, as sequenced in a study of regulatory T cells in long-lasting Graves disease. Construction of the TCR beta libraries employed iRepertoire HTBI primers in conjunction with Arm-PCR of CDR3 regions. MiXCR was run by TCRdb on the multiplex PCR reads, yielding one entry per CDR3 protein. Of about 660,000 distinct CDR3 sequences listed, about 32% are singletons. Time point described: persistent/refractory GD, antithyroid drugs over 5 years with positive TRAb. The TCR library was made from RNA extracted from PBMCs. The source material was peripheral blood mononuclear cells (PBMCs), sampled when the disease was refractory, from a patient treated with antithyroid drugs. These receptors were collected from a female donor with Graves disease.

This clonotype occurred many times. The chain carries TRBV20-1 and TRBJ1-6; D gene unclear. CDR3 length: 14 residues. Trimming took 4 bases from V and 10 from J, leaving 17 bases between them. Germline V CDR1 and CDR2: DFQATT, SNEGSKA (reference sequence). The chain's CDR3 is CSAIAGQAESPLHF. CDR3 coding DNA: TGCAGTGCTATAGCCGGGCAGGCCGAATCACCCCTCCACTTT.

This clonotype was detected a few times. The J gene is TRBJ2-7, the V gene TRBV29-1, with 9 nucleotides matching TRBD1. Germline V gene data show CDR1 as SQVTM and CDR2 as ANQGSEA. CDR3 size: 13 residues. Trimming cost V 5 bases and J 6 bases; bases outside gene matches: 8. CDR3 residues: CSVYRDRVSEQYF. In DNA, the CDR3 is TGCAGCGTTTACCGGGACAGGGTATCCGAGCAGTACTTC.

V usage is TRBV2 and J usage is TRBJ2-4; tentative D call: TRBD2 (6 bases). Deletions cut 2 bases from V and 4 bases from J, with 15 bases between. The CDR3 is 16 residues long. CDR1 and CDR2 (germline): SNHLY, FYNNEI. The CDR3 DNA follows: TGTGCCAGCAGTGAATTACTAGCCCCCGCTAAAAACATTCAGTACTTC. Amino acid sequence: CASSELLAPAKNIQYF.

A few counts support this clonotype. V gene TRBV13 combines with J gene TRBJ2-7; 7 bases map to TRBD1. The CDR3 sequence is 14 residues long. Germline-derived CDR1 and CDR2 are PRHDT and FYEKMQ (reference sequence). With V trimmed by 4 bases and J by 2 bases, 5 bases remained unmatched. The CDR3 region is CASSSDRAPYEQYF. The CDR3, as DNA: TGTGCCAGCAGCTCAGACAGGGCCCCCTACGAGCAGTACTTC.

For this clonotype: Likely a read error: the CDR3 ends without its conserved phenylalanine or tryptophan. V is TRBV10-3 and J is TRBJ1-1, with D perhaps matching TRBD1 (5 bases). Looked up from germline, CDR1 is ENHRY and CDR2 is SYGVKD. The CDR3 has 14 residues. The CDR3 DNA follows: TGTGCCATCTGTGACACCTGGGGGGACACTGAAGCTTTCCTT. It encodes CAICDTWGDTEAFL.

At least ten counts were recorded for this clonotype. CDR3 DNA sequence: TGTGCCAGCAGCCTACTAGCGAACACCGGGGAGCTGTTTTTT. Its translation: CASSLLANTGELFF. This chain joins TRBV6-1 and TRBJ2-2, with D tentatively TRBD2 (5 bases). The CDR3 contains 14 residues. V was pared by 6 bases and J by 0 bases, with 8 bases between. Germline lookup yields CDR1 MNHNS and CDR2 SASEGT.

J is TRBJ2-3 and V is TRBV5-1; 13 positions agree with TRBD2. J gave up 2 bases and V 2 bases, and 5 bases lay outside the gene matches. Germline V gives CDR1 SGHRS, CDR2 YFSETQ. This CDR3 is built from 17 residues. The CDR3 region is CASSFRTSGSLTDTQYF. In nucleotides, the CDR3 is TGCGCCAGCAGCTTCCGGACTAGCGGGAGTCTCACAGATACGCAGTATTTT.

The genes are TRBV20-1 and TRBJ1-6, with 9 bases aligning to TRBD1. CDR3 length: 11 residues. V was pared by 6 bases and J by 11 bases, with 2 bases of the junction left unmatched. From germline, CDR1 is DFQATT and CDR2 SNEGSKA (reference sequence). The CDR3 loop is CSADRGTPLHF. CDR3 in DNA: TGCAGTGCGGACAGGGGTACACCCCTCCACTTT.

This chain joins TRBV19 and TRBJ2-4; 10 nucleotides agree with TRBD2. Trimming removed 5 bases from V and 6 bases from J; junction bases left unmatched: 10. Germline CDR1 LNHDA, CDR2 SQIVND (reference sequence). The CDR3 consists of 16 residues. The CDR3 DNA reads as TGTGCCAGTAGTCCCCTAGCGGGAGAGGTCGGAAACATTCAGTACTTC. The encoded protein is CASSPLAGEVGNIQYF.

This clonotype has ten or more counts. V gene TRBV28 combines with J gene TRBJ1-5; D is possibly TRBD1 (6 bases). CDR1 MDHEN and CDR2 SYDVKM come from the germline V gene. V shed 6 bases and J shed 6 bases, with 12 bases lying between them. The CDR3 totals 13 residues. The CDR3 loop is CASSWAGVQPQHF. DNA for the CDR3: TGTGCCAGCAGCTGGGCAGGGGTTCAGCCCCAGCATTTT.

At least ten counts were recorded for this clonotype. This rearrangement joins TRBV2 to TRBJ1-1; TRBD1 agrees at 7 bases. With V trimmed by 0 bases and J by 8 bases, 6 bases remained unmatched. The CDR3 is made up of 14 amino acids. CDR1 and CDR2 from the germline V gene are SNHLY and FYNNEI. In DNA form, the CDR3 reads TGTGCCAGCAGTGAAGCGCTTGGGACAGCCGAAGCTTTCTTT. Protein: CASSEALGTAEAFF.

The chain carries TRBV28 and TRBJ1-2; D unresolved. CDR1 is MDHEN and CDR2 is SYDVKM in the germline V gene. V was clipped by 5 bases and J by 1 base, with 14 bases between them. CDR3 size: 15 residues. CDR3 coding DNA: TGTGCCAGCAGTCAAACCCCGGGAAATAACTATGGCTACACCTTC. Protein sequence: CASSQTPGNNYGYTF.

The chain employs TRBV15 and TRBJ2-5; 10 bases map to TRBD2. The CDR3 length is 15 residues. The germline gives CDR1 LNHNV, CDR2 YYDKDF (reference sequence). The V segment lost 3 bases and the J segment 3 bases; nucleotides outside the gene matches: 4. CDR3 sequence reads: CATSRGGLAEETQYF. The DNA for the CDR3 is TGTGCCACCAGCAGGGGCGGACTAGCGGAAGAGACCCAGTACTTC.

In this sample, this clonotype turned up a few times. The chain has TRBV12-3 or TRBV12-4 and TRBJ1-2; TRBD1 matches 7 bases. The V gene end was trimmed by 3 bases and the J gene end by 3 bases; junction bases not matched to a gene: 7. CDR3 length: 15 residues. The CDR3: CASSLGPTGDYGYTF. For the CDR3, the DNA is TGTGCCAGCAGTTTGGGCCCTACAGGGGACTATGGCTACACCTTC.

The J gene is TRBJ2-1, the V gene TRBV6-2 or TRBV6-3; 7 bases fit TRBD2. With 2 bases clipped from V and 5 bases from J, the junction kept 12 bases outside the gene matches. The CDR3 extends over 17 amino acids. Germline values: CDR1 MNHEY, CDR2 SVGEGT. The CDR3 loop is CASSYPPLAGVHNEQFF. CDR3 nucleotide sequence: TGTGCCAGCAGTTACCCCCCCTTGGCGGGAGTTCACAATGAGCAGTTCTTC.